These 29 T cell receptor beta chains came from one sample sequenced in a study of blood T cell repertoires in COVID-19 (dated by TCRdb to the early 2020s). The protocol used for the library was the immunoSEQ multiplex PCR assay. TCRdb provides this immuneACCESS table in a form limited to in-frame rearrangements. Some clones are lacking; in checked studies, under half of them reflect an unresolved V gene, and why the rest are absent is not known. Present in this sample are about 250,000 clones, around 86% of which were seen just once. The ten largest clones add up to approximately 6.2% of the sample. Sequenced input: peripheral blood. The receptors shown here come from a woman aged 80 or over with COVID-19, enrolled during active disease.

The V call is TRBV3-1 (or the pseudogene TRBV3-2), the J call TRBJ2-6; 9 bases map to TRBD2. After removal of 4 bases from V and 3 bases from J, the junction contained 7 bases not matched to a gene. Per germline, CDR1 LGHDT and CDR2 YNNKEL (reference sequence). The CDR3 is made up of 17 amino acids. In DNA form, the CDR3 reads TGTGCCAGCAGCCCCTTTAGCGGGGGAGGTGGGGCCAACGTCCTGACTTTC. This translates into CASSPFSGGGGANVLTF.

This CDR3 is CASRSTSGGSREQYF. In DNA form, the CDR3 reads TGTGCCAGCAGGTCGACTAGCGGGGGGTCTCGGGAGCAGTACTTC. The rearrangement uses TRBV3-1 (or the pseudogene TRBV3-2) and TRBJ2-7; 13 bases are shared with TRBD2. The CDR3 consists of 15 residues. Germline values: CDR1 LGHDT, CDR2 YNNKEL (reference sequence). V was pared by 6 bases and J by 7 bases, with 9 bases of the junction left unmatched.

V and J are TRBV7-9 and TRBJ1-1; D not certain. V was trimmed by 5 bases and J by 11 bases, leaving 18 bases between them. CDR3 length: 13 residues. CDR1 is SEHNR and CDR2 is FQNEAQ in the germline V gene (reference sequence). The CDR3 is CASSPGGLSNAFF. In nucleotides, the CDR3 is TGTGCCAGCAGCCCCGGCGGGCTAAGCAACGCTTTCTTT. Full variable domain (outside the CDR3, taken from reference TRBV7-9 and TRBJ1-1): DTGVSQNPRHKITKRGQNVTFRCDPISEHNRLYWYRQTLGQGPEFLTYFQNEAQLEKSRLLSDRFSAERPKGSFSTLEIQRTEQGDSAMYLCASSPGGLSNAFFGQGTRLTVV.

The genes are TRBV6-4 and TRBJ2-5; 7 nucleotides line up with TRBD1. Germline CDR1 MRHNA, CDR2 SNTAGT. The CDR3 runs 15 residues. J lost 5 bases, V lost 4 bases, and 10 bases had no gene match. The CDR3 DNA reads as TGTGCCAGCAGTGTCGCGCAGGGGGTTGGGGAGACCCAGTACTTC. Translated: CASSVAQGVGETQYF.

The chain combines TRBV30 with TRBJ1-4; D might be TRBD1 (5 bases). The CDR3 sequence is 14 residues long. Germline V lookup: CDR1 GTSNPN, CDR2 SVGIG (reference sequence). V shed 4 bases and J shed 6 bases, with 15 bases lying between them. Here the CDR3 DNA reads TGTGCCTGGAATAGAGGAGGGGTAGATGAAAAACTGTTTTTT. Residues: CAWNRGGVDEKLFF.

This chain uses TRBV7-9 with TRBJ1-1, with TRBD1 matching 7 bases. After removal of 4 bases from V and 3 bases from J, the junction contained 8 bases not matched to a gene. The CDR3 runs 15 residues. CDR1 SEHNR and CDR2 FQNEAQ come from the germline V gene (reference sequence). The CDR3 DNA is TGTGCCAGCAGCTCCCAAACAGGGGACTACACTGAAGCTTTCTTT. Its protein product is CASSSQTGDYTEAFF.

The chain has TRBV24-1 and TRBJ2-2; unclear D gene. The CDR3 consists of 14 residues. Looked up from germline, CDR1 is KGHDR and CDR2 is SFDVKD. V lost 4 bases, J lost 0 bases, and 5 bases lay in between. CDR3 sequence reads: CATSDYANTGELFF. CDR3 bases: TGTGCCACCAGTGACTACGCGAACACCGGGGAGCTGTTTTTT.

The chain has TRBV6-4 and TRBJ1-4; possible D gene TRBD1, 5 bases. Trimming took 6 bases from V and 8 from J, leaving 13 bases between them. From germline, CDR1 is MRHNA and CDR2 SNTAGT. The CDR3 is made up of 13 amino acids. Here the CDR3 reads CASSEDGGEKLFF. The CDR3, as DNA: TGTGCCAGCAGCGAGGACGGGGGAGAAAAACTGTTTTTT.

The chain combines TRBV6-5 with TRBJ1-6; weak D call: TRBD1 (5 bases). Germline V CDR1 and CDR2: MNHEY, SVGAGI. The CDR3 loop spans 13 amino acids. V shed 4 bases and J shed 10 bases, with 11 bases lying between them. The CDR3 DNA reads as TGTGCCAGCAGTTTGGGGGGGGTCTCACCCCTCCACTTT. It specifies CASSLGGVSPLHF.

This chain uses TRBV15 with TRBJ2-1; perhaps TRBD2 as D (5 bases). V lost 1 base, J lost 9 bases, and 19 bases lay in between. From germline, CDR1 is LNHNV and CDR2 YYDKDF (reference sequence). The CDR3 contains 16 residues. CDR3 sequence (DNA): TGTGCCACCAGCAGAGGAGGTTTGTTAGCGAGGAGTGAGCAGTTCTTC. Protein sequence: CATSRGGLLARSEQFF.

The chain joins TRBV7-2 to TRBJ1-5, with D unclear. V was shortened by 5 bases and J by 5 bases, with 10 bases between the two germline ends. CDR1 and CDR2 from the germline V gene are SGHTA and FQGNSA. This CDR3 has 13 amino acids. CDR3 in DNA: TGTGCCAGCAGCCTAACAGTTTATCAGCCCCAGCATTTT. Its protein product is CASSLTVYQPQHF.

V and J are TRBV5-1 and TRBJ2-3; TRBD2 might be the D (5 bases). Germline V gives CDR1 SGHRS, CDR2 YFSETQ. The V end was cut by 7 bases, the J end by 0 bases, with 12 bases between. CDR3 length: 14 amino acids. CDR3 sequence reads: CASVRAPSTDTQYF. DNA for the CDR3: TGCGCCAGCGTGCGGGCCCCTAGCACAGATACGCAGTATTTT.

The rearrangement links TRBV28 to TRBJ2-2; D may be TRBD1 (6 bases). The germline CDR1 and CDR2 sequences are MDHEN and SYDVKM. This CDR3 has 15 residues. V lost 8 bases and J lost 2, with 15 bases in between. The CDR3: CASQSPRGNTGELFF. The CDR3 region has the DNA TGTGCCAGCCAATCGCCCAGGGGAAACACCGGGGAGCTGTTTTTT. Combining the CDR3 with reference TRBV28 and TRBJ2-2 gives the whole variable domain DVKVTQSSRYLVKRTGEKVFLECVQDMDHENMFWYRQDPGLGLRLIYFSYDVKMKEKGDIPEGYSVSREKKERFSLILESASTNQTSMYLCASQSPRGNTGELFFGEGSRLTVL.

The rearrangement links TRBV28 to TRBJ1-2; 7 bases line up with TRBD1. The CDR3 extends over 16 amino acids. V was pared by 4 bases and J by 6 bases, with 14 bases of the junction left unmatched. Per the germline V gene, CDR1 is MDHEN and CDR2 is SYDVKM. The CDR3 coding sequence is TGTGCCAGCAGTTACTCATCTGCGACAGGGCTGCATGGCTACACCTTC. Translation: CASSYSSATGLHGYTF.

The chain has TRBV28 and TRBJ2-1, with TRBD2 identical over 8 bases. The germline CDR1 and CDR2 sequences are MDHEN and SYDVKM. J was trimmed by 3 bases and V by 7 bases; bases with no gene match: 8. The CDR3 spans 15 residues. In nucleotides, the CDR3 is TGTGCCAGCACCGAAGCGGGGGACTACTACAATGAGCAGTTCTTC. Translated: CASTEAGDYYNEQFF.

This clone turned up a few times. J is TRBJ1-6 and V is TRBV7-2; 7 positions match TRBD1. CDR3 length: 15 residues. Per germline, CDR1 SGHTA and CDR2 FQGNSA. The junction had 5 bases not matched to a gene; V was cut back by 2 bases and J by 7 bases. This chain's CDR3 is CASSLLGTENSPLHF. For the CDR3, the DNA is TGTGCCAGCAGCTTATTGGGGACAGAGAATTCACCCCTCCACTTT. The full variable domain, in which reference TRBV7-2 and TRBJ1-6 provide the parts outside the CDR3, is GAGVSQSPSNKVTEKGKDVELRCDPISGHTALYWYRQSLGQGLEFLIYFQGNSAPDKSGLPSDRFSAERTGGSVSTLTIQRTQQEDSAVYLCASSLLGTENSPLHFGNGTRLTVT.

CDR3 in DNA: TGTGCCAGCACTCGGGACAGGGGGTCCTATGGCTACACCTTC. This gives the protein CASTRDRGSYGYTF. The rearrangement links TRBV28 to TRBJ1-2, with TRBD1 matching over 11 bases. The CDR3 consists of 14 residues. Germline trimming cut 7 bases from V and 4 bases from J; bases unmatched to any gene: 5. CDR1 and CDR2 from the germline V gene are MDHEN and SYDVKM.

The rearrangement uses TRBV30 and TRBJ2-1; 7 positions match TRBD1. Per germline, CDR1 GTSNPN and CDR2 SVGIG (reference sequence). Unmatched junction bases numbered 5, after V lost 1 base and J lost 5 bases. The length of the CDR3 is 14 residues. In nucleotides, the CDR3 is TGTGCCTGGAGTGCGACAGGGCCCAACAATGAGCAGTTCTTC. Translation gives CAWSATGPNNEQFF. The variable domain in full, completed from reference TRBV30 and TRBJ2-1, reads SQTIHQWPATLVQPVGSPLSLECTVEGTSNPNLYWYRQAAGRGLQLLFYSVGIGQISSEVPQNLSASRPQDRQFILSSKKLLLSDSGFYLCAWSATGPNNEQFFGPGTRLTVL.

V usage is TRBV4-2 and J usage is TRBJ2-5; TRBD2 aligns across 11 bases. Losses at the gene ends were 4 bases for V and 3 bases for J; bases not matched to a gene: 10. Looked up from germline, CDR1 is LGHNA and CDR2 is YNFKEQ. The CDR3 is 17 residues long. Written as DNA, the CDR3 is TGTGCCAGCAGCCGAGTTAGCGGGGGGGATTTAAAAGAGACCCAGTACTTC. It specifies CASSRVSGGDLKETQYF.

The genes are TRBV19 and TRBJ1-1; weak D call: TRBD1 (6 bases). The CDR3 extends over 16 amino acids. Germline CDR1 is LNHDA and CDR2 is SQIVND (reference sequence). The V and J ends lost 4 bases and 4 bases respectively, with 19 bases between them. DNA of the CDR3: TGTGCCAGTAGTACTCAATACAGGGCGGGTTTCACTGAAGCTTTCTTT. It is translated as CASSTQYRAGFTEAFF. Full variable domain (outside the CDR3, taken from reference TRBV19 and TRBJ1-1): DGGITQSPKYLFRKEGQNVTLSCEQNLNHDAMYWYRQDPGQGLRLIYYSQIVNDFQKGDIAEGYSVSREKKESFPLTVTSAQKNPTAFYLCASSTQYRAGFTEAFFGQGTRLTVV.

V gene TRBV5-1 combines with J gene TRBJ2-2; TRBD1 might be the D (6 bases). Germline CDR1 and CDR2: SGHRS and YFSETQ. V dropped 4 bases and J dropped 2 bases, with 12 bases sitting between them. The CDR3 has 15 residues. The CDR3 DNA reads as TGCGCCAGCAGCCGAGGGACATTCAACACCGGGGAGCTGTTTTTT. Translating gives CASSRGTFNTGELFF.

This rearrangement joins TRBV10-3 to TRBJ2-5, with D possibly matching TRBD1 (6 bases). Germline V gene sequence: CDR1 ENHRY, CDR2 SYGVKD. V dropped 6 bases and J dropped 3 bases, with 11 bases sitting between them. The CDR3 covers 13 residues. Here the CDR3 DNA reads TGTGCCATCAGGGGTGAGGGGGAAGAGACCCAGTACTTC. It is translated as CAIRGEGEETQYF.

The chain carries TRBV5-4 and TRBJ2-4; 10 nucleotides line up with TRBD1. The V gene end was trimmed by 4 bases and the J gene end by 2 bases; junction bases not matched to a gene: 6. Germline values: CDR1 SGHNT, CDR2 YYREEE (reference sequence). This CDR3 contains 16 residues. As DNA, the CDR3 is TGTGCCAGCAGCCCAAGACAGGGGGCGACCAAAAACATTCAGTACTTC. It translates to CASSPRQGATKNIQYF.

In this sample, this clone turned up a few times. The V call is TRBV2, the J call TRBJ2-3; 12 bases map to TRBD2. The CDR3 loop spans 17 amino acids. Per germline, CDR1 SNHLY and CDR2 FYNNEI. V lost 6 bases to trimming and J lost 3 bases; unmatched junction nucleotides: 10. The CDR3 DNA follows: TGTGCCAGCAGCCTTCTAATGCTAGCGGGGGGGACAGATACGCAGTATTTT. Translated, it gives CASSLLMLAGGTDTQYF.

The chain recombines TRBV12-3 or TRBV12-4 with TRBJ1-4; D might be TRBD1 (5 bases). The V gene lost 7 bases and the J gene lost 4 bases, with 10 bases spanning the gap. This CDR3 comprises 13 residues. The CDR3 here is CASNRGGNEKLFF. CDR3 in DNA: TGTGCCAGCAATCGGGGGGGTAATGAAAAACTGTTTTTT.

The chain combines TRBV7-2 with TRBJ1-6; D remains unclear. The germline V and J ends were trimmed by 1 base and 8 bases, with 6 bases remaining between them. Germline V gene data show CDR1 as SGHTA and CDR2 as FQGNSA. This CDR3 is 13 amino acids long. DNA of the CDR3: TGTGCCAGCAGCTTAGACACGTATTCACCCCTCCACTTT. It yields the protein CASSLDTYSPLHF.

DNA of the CDR3: TGTGCCAGCAGCTTTAGCGGGGGCGGAGAGACCCAGTACTTC. It specifies CASSFSGGGETQYF. V gene TRBV7-9 combines with J gene TRBJ2-5; 9 positions match TRBD2. V gave up 3 bases and J gave up 4 bases; unmatched junction bases: 3. The germline CDR1 and CDR2 sequences are SEHNR and FQNEAQ (reference sequence). This CDR3 is built from 14 residues.

The chain recombines TRBV28 with TRBJ1-2; D might be TRBD1 (5 bases). The CDR3 is made up of 14 amino acids. Germline V gives CDR1 MDHEN, CDR2 SYDVKM. V lost 7 bases to trimming and J lost 2 bases, with 14 bases between them. The CDR3 loop reads CASTLDGGNYGYTF. The CDR3 coding sequence is TGTGCCAGCACTCTCGACGGGGGGAACTATGGCTACACCTTC.

The chain joins TRBV6-2 or TRBV6-3 to TRBJ2-3; 8 bases are a match to TRBD2. This CDR3 contains 15 residues. V lost 6 bases and J lost 2; bases outside the gene matches: 7. CDR1 is MNHEY, CDR2 SVGEGT, per germline. This CDR3 reads CASSPRGGDTDTQYF. The CDR3 region has the DNA TGTGCCAGCAGCCCACGGGGGGGCGACACAGATACGCAGTATTTT.